This entry lists 8 T cell receptor beta chains sequenced from one sample in a study of PD-L1 blockade in urothelial cancer. Time point in this sample: pretreatment peripheral blood. Assay: immunoSEQ multiplex PCR; the TCRdb copy retains only in-frame clones and omits some. Of more than 85,000 clones listed, 80% to 90% are singletons. Sequencing was performed on PBMCs, taken around atezolizumab (anti-PD-L1) treatment. The receptors come from a man between 60 and 75 years old with urothelial cancer.

This chain uses TRBV11-2 with TRBJ2-2, with TRBD2 as a possible D gene (5 bases). Trimming pared 2 bases from V and 2 bases from J, leaving 18 bases between. Germline V gives CDR1 SGHAT, CDR2 FQNNGV. The CDR3 runs to 18 residues. Written as DNA, the CDR3 is TGTGCCAGCAGCTTACGGGGTTCTCCGGAACCTAACACCGGGGAGCTGTTTTTT. The encoded protein is CASSLRGSPEPNTGELFF. Using reference TRBV11-2 and TRBJ2-2 for the parts outside the CDR3, the full variable domain is EAGVAQSPRYKIIEKRQSVAFWCNPISGHATLYWYQQILGQGPKLLIQFQNNGVVDDSQLPKDRFSAERLKGVDSTLKIQPAKLEDSAVYLCASSLRGSPEPNTGELFFGEGSRLTVL.

The chain links TRBV4-2 to TRBJ1-4, with 8 bases identical to TRBD1. The CDR3 runs to 17 residues. V dropped 6 bases and J dropped 3; count of bases not matched to a gene: 12. In germline, CDR1 is LGHNA, CDR2 YNFKEQ. The DNA for the CDR3 is TGTGCCAGCAGTTTCGACCTAGGACAGGGTGCTAATGAAAAACTGTTTTTT. Protein: CASSFDLGQGANEKLFF.

CDR3 sequence (DNA): TGCGCCAGCAGCTTGGGACAATACTCCTACGAGCAGTACTTC. Encoded protein: CASSLGQYSYEQYF. The chain carries TRBV5-1 and TRBJ2-7; D is unresolved. Germline CDR1 and CDR2: SGHRS and YFSETQ. The CDR3 is 14 residues long. Trimming left V 0 bases short and J 0 bases short, with 7 bases between. Supplemented by reference TRBV5-1 and TRBJ2-7, the full variable domain reads KAGVTQTPRYLIKTRGQQVTLSCSPISGHRSVSWYQQTPGQGLQFLFEYFSETQRNKGNFPGRFSGRQFSNSRSEMNVSTLELGDSALYLCASSLGQYSYEQYFGPGTRLTVT.

This chain uses TRBV2 with TRBJ2-5; D gene ambiguous. The ends were cut back, 4 bases at V and 4 bases at J, with 7 bases in the middle. Germline CDR1 reads SNHLY; CDR2 reads FYNNEI. The CDR3 covers 12 residues. CDR3 sequence (DNA): TGTGCCAGCAGTGTTTATTTAGAGACCCAGTACTTC. Translation: CASSVYLETQYF.

The rearrangement links TRBV18 to TRBJ1-2; a weak D match, TRBD1 (5 bases). The CDR3 has 15 residues. CDR1 and CDR2 (germline): KGHSH, LQKENI. V was shortened by 5 bases and J by 0 bases, with 13 bases between the two germline ends. CDR3 in amino acids: CASSIDSSANYGYTF. The DNA of the CDR3 is TGTGCCAGCTCAATTGACAGCTCCGCTAACTATGGCTACACCTTC.

This clone was seen just once. The genes are TRBV28 and TRBJ2-7; D perhaps matches TRBD1 (6 bases). The V gene's germline CDR1 is MDHEN and CDR2 SYDVKM. The CDR3 totals 11 residues. The V and J ends lost 8 bases and 7 bases respectively, with 12 bases between them. CDR3 sequence: CASVGGVEQYF. In nucleotides, the CDR3 is TGTGCCAGCGTAGGGGGAGTTGAGCAGTACTTC.

J is TRBJ2-7 and V is TRBV6-1; D might be TRBD1 (5 bases). Germline values: CDR1 MNHNS, CDR2 SASEGT. There are 14 residues in the CDR3. V lost 2 bases and J lost 1, with 9 bases in between. Here the CDR3 reads CASSELDRSYEQYF. In DNA form, the CDR3 reads TGTGCCAGCAGTGAATTAGACAGATCCTACGAGCAGTACTTC.

This chain's CDR3 is CASSLGGPKATQYF. The CDR3 region has the DNA TGTGCCAGCAGCTTGGGCGGGCCCAAAGCTACGCAGTATTTT. The chain employs TRBV5-4 and TRBJ2-3, with D possibly matching TRBD2 (5 bases). The length of the CDR3 is 14 residues. V was cut by 0 bases and J by 8 bases, with 13 bases left in between. The germline V gene encodes CDR1 SGHNT and CDR2 YYREEE (reference sequence).